These 10 T cell receptor beta chains originate from one sample sequenced in a study of cytomegalovirus exposure and HLA in healthy donors. This PCR relied on a set of 60 Vbeta primers and 13 Jbeta primers. Repertoires were generated with immunoSEQ multiplex PCR, while TCRdb's copy carries only in-frame clones and drops some. The sample has roughly 150,000 clones, approximately 71% seen once. What was sequenced was PBMCs. The receptors shown here come from a man aged 25-45 years in good health and CMV-seropositive.

This clone came up a few times. The chain is built from TRBV19 and TRBJ2-7; 7 bases map to TRBD2. The CDR3 consists of 15 residues. The germline gives CDR1 LNHDA, CDR2 SQIVND (reference sequence). V lost 3 bases, J lost 1 base, and 6 bases stayed unmatched. This CDR3 is CASSMSAGESYEQYF. CDR3 DNA sequence: TGTGCCAGTAGTATGTCGGCGGGAGAATCCTACGAGCAGTACTTC.

With regard to this clone: Other DNA sequences in the same sample also yield this CDR3. This chain links TRBV5-6 with TRBJ2-2, with D perhaps TRBD2 (6 bases). The length of the CDR3 is 16 residues. CDR1 is SGHDT, CDR2 YYEEEE, per germline. Deletions cut 1 base from V and 5 bases from J, with 15 bases between. CDR3 coding DNA: TGTGCCAGCAGCTTGCGGCTAGCGCAACTTACCGGGGAGCTGTTTTTT. This codes for CASSLRLAQLTGELFF.

CDR3 sequence reads: CAWNLGQGGTEAFF. The DNA of the CDR3 is TGTGCCTGGAACCTCGGACAGGGAGGCACTGAAGCTTTCTTT. The rearrangement joins TRBV30 to TRBJ1-1; 8 bases are a match to TRBD1. After removal of 4 bases from V and 4 bases from J, the junction contained 8 bases not matched to a gene. Germline V CDR1 and CDR2: GTSNPN, SVGIG (reference sequence). The CDR3 runs 14 residues.

This clone was found a few times. Mismatch with germline at one junction end may stem from a read error. The CDR3: CASSQDRGSYGYTF. The CDR3 DNA follows: TGTGCCAGCAGTCAAGACAGGGGGAGTTATGGCTACACCTTC. The genes are TRBV14 and TRBJ1-2, with 9 bases identical to TRBD1. The CDR3 is 14 residues long. Germline assignment: CDR1 SGHDN and CDR2 FVKESK.

CDR3 bases: TGCGCCAGCAGCTTGGGTACGGATTCACCCCTCCACTTT. As protein: CASSLGTDSPLHF. The rearrangement uses TRBV5-1 and TRBJ1-6; D unclear. CDR3 length: 13 residues. Germline CDR1 and CDR2: SGHRS and YFSETQ. The ends were cut back, 0 bases at V and 8 bases at J, with 6 bases in the middle.

The chain combines TRBV19 with TRBJ1-4, with a weak D call TRBD1 (5 bases). CDR1 is LNHDA and CDR2 is SQIVND in the germline V gene (reference sequence). The CDR3 is made up of 17 amino acids. Deletions cut 3 bases from V and 5 bases from J, with 19 bases between. The CDR3 DNA reads as TGTGCCAGTAGTATGCGGGGAGGAGGGGTAGGCAATGAAAAACTGTTTTTT. Translating it yields CASSMRGGGVGNEKLFF. Drawing the rest from reference TRBV19 and TRBJ1-4, the complete variable domain is DGGITQSPKYLFRKEGQNVTLSCEQNLNHDAMYWYRQDPGQGLRLIYYSQIVNDFQKGDIAEGYSVSREKKESFPLTVTSAQKNPTAFYLCASSMRGGGVGNEKLFFGSGTQLSVL.

This clone was picked up a small number of times. The V gene is TRBV5-1, the J gene TRBJ1-1; weak D call: TRBD1 (5 bases). CDR3 length equals 14 residues. Trimming shortened V by 6 bases and J by 1 base, and 13 bases separated the two germline ends. Germline assignment: CDR1 SGHRS and CDR2 YFSETQ. CDR3 amino acids: CASIVGAGNTEAFF. The CDR3, as DNA: TGCGCCAGCATTGTTGGGGCTGGGAACACTGAAGCTTTCTTT.

CDR3 residues: CASSDLLASSYEQYF. The CDR3 DNA is TGTGCCAGCAGTGACCTACTAGCGAGCTCCTACGAGCAGTACTTC. V gene TRBV6-4 combines with J gene TRBJ2-7; 7 nucleotides align to TRBD2. This CDR3 is 15 amino acids long. The V gene's germline CDR1 is MRHNA and CDR2 SNTAGT. After removal of 2 bases from V and 0 bases from J, the junction contained 4 bases not matched to a gene.

This chain connects TRBV2 to TRBJ2-1, with 7 positions matching TRBD2. The CDR3 length is 15 residues. J gave up 4 bases and V 1 base, and 4 bases lay outside the gene matches. Germline V gives CDR1 SNHLY, CDR2 FYNNEI. CDR3 protein: CASSEVSSGYNEQFF. The DNA of the CDR3 is TGTGCCAGCAGTGAAGTATCTAGCGGATACAATGAGCAGTTCTTC.

The chain combines TRBV19 with TRBJ1-4; possibly TRBD1 for D (6 bases). Germline lookup yields CDR1 LNHDA and CDR2 SQIVND (reference sequence). Trimming cost V 5 bases and J 8 bases, with 9 bases left between them. The CDR3 consists of 12 residues. The DNA for the CDR3 is TGTGCCAGTAGTTACAGGGAGGAAAAACTGTTTTTT. It encodes CASSYREEKLFF.